This T cell receptor beta chain was sequenced for a study of blood T cell repertoires in COVID-19. Authors' methods: Estimates of nucleated cell counts were drawn from the amplification of reference gene primers. Data came from immunoSEQ multiplex PCR; TCRdb stores just in-frame clones and leaves some out. V and J calls and clone size follow that table, whereas D and trimming were derived from the DNA. This table has some 220,000 clones, 75% to 90% appearing once. Participant age was roughly 18 to 90 years, and participants resided in fewer than 25 US areas. Cohorts were determined from participant-reported clinical history. The sample consisted of PBMCs or T cells enriched from blood (not recorded which). This receptor was taken from a woman between 18 and 29 years old in a cohort exposed to, infected with or recovered from COVID-19 (not recorded which).

The CDR3 DNA follows: TGTGCCACCAGCAGAGATTTGGCCCGGGACGATCAGGGGAGTTACGAGCAGTACTTC. Protein: CATSRDLARDDQGSYEQYF. V and J are TRBV15 and TRBJ2-7, with D perhaps TRBD1 (6 bases). This CDR3 has 19 residues. CDR1 and CDR2 (germline): LNHNV, YYDKDF (reference sequence). V gave up 0 bases and J gave up 4 bases, with 25 bases separating them.